Listed below are T cell receptor beta chains from one sample, sequenced in a study of beta chain features in type 1 diabetes. Only in-frame clones appear in the TCRdb table, and some are missing; sequencing was by immunoSEQ multiplex PCR. The table lists under 90,000 clones, roughly 34% of them singletons, with roughly 0.44% in the top ten. The sequencing input was stem cell memory CD4+ T cells from blood. The receptors were gathered from a young woman in good health. Both conserved end residues are part of each CDR3. The D gene is left open where the match is weak. The size field is filled for only some rows; it gives once, few, many or a size class.

TRBV4-1	TRBD1	TRBJ1-4	-	TGCGCCAGCAGCCAAACTGGGACAGCTCTTGAAAAACTGTTTTTT	CASSQTGTALEKLFF
TRBV7-2	TRBD1	TRBJ2-7	many	TGTGCCAGCAGCCTGTGGGGACAGGGGCCCTACGAGCAGTACTTC	CASSLWGQGPYEQYF
TRBV5-4	TRBD1	TRBJ2-1	-	TGTGCCAGCAGGCGAGATCCGGGACAGGGGGCCAATGAGCAGTTCTTC	CASRRDPGQGANEQFF
TRBV7-9	TRBD1	TRBJ1-3	few	TGTGCCAGCAGCTTGATCGGACAGGGCTCCATATATTTT	CASSLIGQGSIYF
TRBV4-1	TRBD1	TRBJ2-7	-	TGCGCCAGCAGCCAGGGCGGAGGCGGACAGGGGGGCGAGCAGTACTTC	CASSQGGGGQGGEQYF
TRBV30	-	TRBJ1-2	once	TGTGCCTGGAGTGTAGGGCGGGGGGACGGCTACACCTTC	CAWSVGRGDGYTF
TRBV11-2	TRBD1	TRBJ2-6	many	TGTGCCAGCAGCCACGGGACAGGGATCAGTGGGGCCAACGTCCTGACTTTC	CASSHGTGISGANVLTF
TRBV2	TRBD1	TRBJ2-3	few	TGTGCCAGCAGCCGGGACAGGGGCCCCGATACGCAGTATTTT	CASSRDRGPDTQYF
TRBV7-6	-	TRBJ2-1	few	TGTGCCAGCAGCCTACAGTCAACTGGCTACAATGAGCAGTTCTTC	CASSLQSTGYNEQFF
TRBV6-1	-	TRBJ1-2	few	TGTGCCAGCAGTGAAGGGAGAGGAGTTAACTATGGCTACACCTTC	CASSEGRGVNYGYTF
TRBV4-3	TRBD2	TRBJ2-4	-	TGCGCCAGCAGCCGGCAGAGCGGGGGGGAAAACATTCAGTACTTC	CASSRQSGGENIQYF
TRBV5-1	-	TRBJ2-7	few	TGCGCCAGCAGCTTATCGAGCTCCTACGAGCAGTACTTC	CASSLSSSYEQYF
TRBV9	-	TRBJ2-1	-	TGTGCCAGCAGCTCCCGTTCGGGAGTGTCGTACAATGAGCAGTTCTTC	CASSSRSGVSYNEQFF
TRBV9	TRBD2	TRBJ2-3	-	TGTGCCAGCAGCCTCACTAGCGGGACTTTAACAGATACGCAGTATTTT	CASSLTSGTLTDTQYF
TRBV13	TRBD1	TRBJ1-2	-	TGTGCCAGCAGCACAGGGGGATTTGGCTACACCTTC	CASSTGGFGYTF
TRBV2	-	TRBJ2-5	-	TGTGCCAGTCGAGGGGGACCAAGCCAAGAGACCCAGTACTTC	CASRGGPSQETQYF
TRBV4-1	TRBD1	TRBJ1-3	-	TGCGCCAGCACCGCCGGGACAGGGATAATCTCTGGAAACACCATATATTTT	CASTAGTGIISGNTIYF
TRBV7-9	TRBD1	TRBJ1-1	few	TGTGCCAGCAGCATACAGGGGTCTGAAGCTTTCTTT	CASSIQGSEAFF
TRBV30	-	TRBJ1-5	few	TGTGCCTGGAGTGCCGTCAGGGGACCCTATAGCAATCAGCCCCAGCATTTT	CAWSAVRGPYSNQPQHF
TRBV19	TRBD2	TRBJ2-3	-	TGTGCCAGTAGAACCTCTAGCGGGAGTTTCGATACGCAGTATTTT	CASRTSSGSFDTQYF
TRBV5-8	-	TRBJ2-4	-	TGTGCCAGCAGCGACCGGACAGCCCCTTCCAGGGGCATTCAGTACTTC	CASSDRTAPSRGIQYF
TRBV2	-	TRBJ1-2	few	TGTGCCAGCAGTGAAGACGGGGCTAACTATGGCTACACCTTC	CASSEDGANYGYTF
TRBV7-9	-	TRBJ1-2	-	TGTGCCAGCAGCCAACAGGGCCAGGATGGCTACACCTTC	CASSQQGQDGYTF
TRBV11-3	TRBD1	TRBJ2-5	-	TGTGCCAGCAGCCGACAGGGGAATGCGGAGACCCAGTACTTC	CASSRQGNAETQYF
TRBV30	-	TRBJ1-5	-	TGTGCCTGGAGTGTACGGGGGGGAGGCAATCAGCCCCAGCATTTT	CAWSVRGGGNQPQHF
TRBV10-3	TRBD1	TRBJ2-5	few	TGTGCCACGCCTCCGCCAGACCGGGACAGGGGAAGGGAGACCCAGTACTTC	CATPPPDRDRGRETQYF
TRBV7-9	TRBD2	TRBJ2-2	-	TGTGCCAGCAGCATGGGACTAGCGGGAACCGGGGAGCTGTTTTTT	CASSMGLAGTGELFF
TRBV15	-	TRBJ1-1	-	TGTGCCACCAGCAGAGAGTACAGGAACACTGAAGCTTTCTTT	CATSREYRNTEAFF
TRBV23-1	-	TRBJ2-5	-	TGCGCCAGCAGTCAATCGGTCCATTTGGCAGGGTTCCCAGAGACCCAGTACTTC	CASSQSVHLAGFPETQYF
TRBV7-2	TRBD2	TRBJ2-3	-	TGTGCCAGCAGCTTAGCTAGCGGGGGGATAGATACGCAGTATTTT	CASSLASGGIDTQYF
TRBV4-2	-	TRBJ2-1	few	TGTGCCAGCAGCCAGGCCCCAACGGGGTCCCTCTTCTACAATGAGCAGTTCTTC	CASSQAPTGSLFYNEQFF
TRBV2	TRBD1	TRBJ1-4	-	TGTGCCAGCAAGCCGGGACAGGGAAGGGAAAAACTGTTTTTT	CASKPGQGREKLFF
TRBV30	TRBD1	TRBJ1-6	few	TGTGCCTTCGTCTCAGGGGGCAGAGGTTCACCCCTCCACTTT	CAFVSGGRGSPLHF
TRBV9	TRBD2	TRBJ2-1	few	TGTGCCAGCAGCGTAGGCGGGAGAAACTACAATGAGCAGTTCTTC	CASSVGGRNYNEQFF
TRBV27	TRBD1	TRBJ2-5	-	TGTGCCAGCAGTTCCGGTACAGGGGTTCAAGAGACCCAGTACTTC	CASSSGTGVQETQYF
TRBV14	-	TRBJ2-7	few	TGTGCCAGCAGCCAAGACCTCAGCTCCTACGAGCAGTACTTC	CASSQDLSSYEQYF
TRBV7-9	TRBD2	TRBJ2-1	-	TGTGCCAGCACCCCGAGAGGACTAGCGGGAGTTGAGCAGTTCTTC	CASTPRGLAGVEQFF
TRBV30	-	TRBJ2-1	few	TGTGCCTGGCGCCCAGGGGGGAGTGGTGGCGGTGAGCAGTTCTTC	CAWRPGGSGGGEQFF
TRBV4-1	TRBD1	TRBJ1-4	-	TGCGCCAGCAGCCGCTCGACAGGGGGCCCAACTAATGAAAAACTGTTTTTT	CASSRSTGGPTNEKLFF
TRBV11-2	-	TRBJ1-5	-	TGTGCCAGCAGCCGACAGTCCCGCCCCCAGCATTTT	CASSRQSRPQHF
TRBV7-2	TRBD1	TRBJ2-1	few	TGTGCCAGCAGCGGTTACAGGGGGCTGTGGCAGTTCTTC	CASSGYRGLWQFF
TRBV30	TRBD1	TRBJ1-2	-	TGTGCCTGGAATAAGGGGGCGAGGGTCGGCTACACCTTC	CAWNKGARVGYTF
TRBV5-1	TRBD1	TRBJ2-4	few	TGCGCCAGCAGCTTAGGACAGGCTCAGAAAAACATTCAGTACTTC	CASSLGQAQKNIQYF
TRBV7-9	-	TRBJ2-5	-	TGTGCCAGCAGCTTAGATCAGGAAGAGACCCAGTACTTC	CASSLDQEETQYF
TRBV11-2	TRBD1	TRBJ2-7	few	TGTGCCAGCAGGTCTATACAGGGGGACTTCTACGAGCAGTACTTC	CASRSIQGDFYEQYF
TRBV7-3	TRBD2	TRBJ2-1	few	TGTGCCAGCAGCTTAGGACTAGCGGGGGATCAGCAGTTCTTC	CASSLGLAGDQQFF
TRBV7-2	-	TRBJ2-7	-	TGTGCCAGCAGCTTTGGCCGGGGGAGTGACGAGCAGTACTTC	CASSFGRGSDEQYF
TRBV7-2	-	TRBJ2-1	-	TGTGCCAGCAGATTAACTAGGACGTCCTACAATGAGCAGTTCTTC	CASRLTRTSYNEQFF
TRBV29-1	TRBD2	TRBJ2-1	few	TGCAGCGTTGTATCGAAAGGACTAGCGGGTGTCAGGACGGAGTTCTTC	CSVVSKGLAGVRTEFF
TRBV5-1	-	TRBJ2-1	few	TGCGCCAGCAGAGGAGGCCTAAGCTCCTACAATGAGCAGTTCTTC	CASRGGLSSYNEQFF
TRBV6-1	TRBD1	TRBJ2-7	-	TGTGCCAGCACCCAACAGGGACAGGGGGCTTACGAGCAGTACTTC	CASTQQGQGAYEQYF
TRBV4-2	-	TRBJ1-2	-	TGTGCCAGCAGCCAACCCGACAGTAACTATGGCTACACCTTC	CASSQPDSNYGYTF
TRBV5-1	-	TRBJ1-1	few	TGCGCCAGCAGACCGGGGGAGGGGACGGACACTGAAGCTTTCTTT	CASRPGEGTDTEAFF
TRBV7-6	-	TRBJ2-3	-	TGTGCCAGCAGCTCCCCCCCCCTCGGGGCAGATACGCAGTATTTT	CASSSPPLGADTQYF
TRBV29-1	TRBD2	TRBJ2-2	few	TGCAGCGTTGTGACTAGCGGAGTATCCACCGGGGAGCTGTTTTTT	CSVVTSGVSTGELFF